The 10 T cell receptor beta chains listed next were all sequenced from one sample in a study of monozygotic twins with inflammatory bowel disease. TCRdb reprocessed the 5' RACE reads, keeping one entry per CDR3 protein, no DNA. This table holds approximately 200,000 distinct CDR3 sequences. The sequenced material came from blood. The receptor source for this set is a human donor with ulcerative colitis or Crohn's disease, or a healthy co-twin of an affected twin (not recorded which).

The V gene is TRBV5-6, the J gene TRBJ2-7; TCRdb reports TRBD2, a call that lacks DNA to check it against. This CDR3 has 14 residues. Germline CDR1 reads SGHDT; CDR2 reads YYEEEE. CDR3 region: CASSKTSISDEQYF.

The chain joins TRBV5-1 to TRBJ1-1. There are 15 residues in the CDR3. Germline V CDR1 and CDR2: SGHRS, YFSETQ. The CDR3 sequence is CASSLAIEGGTEAFF.

This sequence joins TRBV5-1 and TRBJ2-3. CDR3 length: 15 amino acids. Germline V lookup: CDR1 SGHRS, CDR2 YFSETQ. CDR3: CASSFGVVDEDTQYF.

The chain employs TRBV10-3 and TRBJ2-1; TCRdb returns TRBD1, unconfirmable since there is no DNA. This CDR3 region has 15 residues. The germline gives CDR1 ENHRY, CDR2 SYGVKD. The CDR3 is CAINIGQGDYNEQFF.

CDR3 protein: CASSTVAPGGGSDTQYF. This chain connects TRBV7-8 to TRBJ2-3; absent DNA, TCRdb's TRBD1 call cannot be checked. Germline V gene sequence: CDR1 SGHVS, CDR2 FQNEAQ. CDR3 length: 17 residues. Using reference TRBV7-8 and TRBJ2-3 for the parts outside the CDR3, the full variable domain is GAGVSQSPRYKVAKRGQDVALRCDPISGHVSLFWYQQALGQGPEFLTYFQNEAQLDKSGLPSDRFFAERPEGSVSTLKIQRTQQEDSAVYLCASSTVAPGGGSDTQYFGPGTRLTVL.

The chain recombines TRBV20-1 with TRBJ2-1; TCRdb lists TRBD2, though no DNA is available to test this call. From germline, CDR1 is DFQATT and CDR2 SNEGSKA (reference sequence). The CDR3 has 14 residues. CDR3 protein: CSAAGVAADNEQFF.

This chain connects TRBV3-1 to TRBJ2-1; TCRdb's D call of TRBD1 is untestable without DNA. Germline lookup yields CDR1 LGHDT and CDR2 YNNKEL (reference sequence). The CDR3 is 14 amino acids. CDR3 amino acids: CASSPTGNGNEQFF.

The chain is built from TRBV11-2 and TRBJ2-2; the TCRdb D gene call, TRBD2, has no DNA to confirm it. Germline CDR1 is SGHAT and CDR2 is FQNNGV. CDR3 length equals 18 residues. The chain's CDR3 is CASNLPPGLPGGTGELFF.

The chain's CDR3 is CSATGTGGTDTQYF. V and J are TRBV20-1 and TRBJ2-3; with no DNA, the TCRdb D assignment of TRBD1 cannot be verified. CDR1 and CDR2 from the germline V gene are DFQATT and SNEGSKA (reference sequence). This CDR3 is built from 14 residues.

The chain links TRBV5-1 to TRBJ1-4. The CDR3 is 16 residues long. Germline CDR1 is SGHRS and CDR2 is YFSETQ. This CDR3 reads CASSPLRATTGEKLFF.